The T cell receptor beta chain under discussion was sequenced for a study of blood T cell repertoires in COVID-19. Study-level background: The samples span acute and convalescent COVID-19 from the United States, Italy and Spain. PBMCs, B-cell-depleted T cells, or T cells were the source of the cDNA or gDNA that made up the material.

The CDR3 contains 13 residues. V lost 4 bases to trimming and J lost 2 bases, with 9 bases between them. The germline gives CDR1 MNHEY, CDR2 SVGAGI. Profiled with immunoSEQ multiplex PCR; TCRdb holds only in-frame clones, not every one. Found here are 4,500 to 5,500 clones, roughly 70% of them singletons; the top ten hold 37%. Material: peripheral blood. The chain joins TRBV6-5 to TRBJ2-7; TRBD1 might be the D (5 bases). The receptor was isolated from a human donor in a cohort sampled during active COVID-19. CDR3: CASSSTATYEQYF. CDR3 DNA sequence: TGTGCCAGCAGTTCGACAGCTACCTACGAGCAGTACTTC.